This TCR beta chain is drawn from a study of blood T cell repertoires in COVID-19. Study information: Both acute and convalescent COVID-19 samples were obtained from the United States, Italy and Spain. PBMCs, B-cell-depleted T cells, or T cells were the source of the cDNA or gDNA that made up the material.

In its sample, this clone was seen a few times. Study processing details: Estimation of nucleated cell counts was performed using reference gene primer amplification. Profiling relied on immunoSEQ multiplex PCR, and the TCRdb table lists in-frame clones only, not all of them. That table gives V, J and clone size, and the DNA gave D and trimming. The sample consists of 150,000 to 180,000 clones, roughly 83% of them appearing once. The CDR3 consists of 12 residues. Germline V gene lookup returns CDR1 MNHEY and CDR2 SVGAGI. V gave up 6 bases and J gave up 13 bases, with 13 bases separating them. The clonotype originates from a woman aged 60-75 years with acute or convalescent COVID-19. Sequenced material: peripheral blood. This sequence joins TRBV6-5 and TRBJ1-6; D gene ambiguous. The CDR3 is CASSPAEGPLHF. The CDR3 coding sequence is TGTGCCAGCAGCCCAGCAGAGGGCCCCCTCCACTTT.